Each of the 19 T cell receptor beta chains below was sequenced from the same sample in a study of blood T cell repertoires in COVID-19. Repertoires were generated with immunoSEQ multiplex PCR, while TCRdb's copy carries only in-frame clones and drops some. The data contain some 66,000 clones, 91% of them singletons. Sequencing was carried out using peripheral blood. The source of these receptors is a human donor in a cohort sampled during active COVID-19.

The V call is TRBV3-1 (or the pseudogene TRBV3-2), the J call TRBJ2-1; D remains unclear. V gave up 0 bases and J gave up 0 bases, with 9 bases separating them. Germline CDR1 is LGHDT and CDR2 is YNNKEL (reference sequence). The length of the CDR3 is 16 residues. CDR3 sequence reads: CASSQEVSSSYNEQFF. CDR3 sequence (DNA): TGTGCCAGCAGCCAAGAAGTCTCTAGCTCCTACAATGAGCAGTTCTTC.

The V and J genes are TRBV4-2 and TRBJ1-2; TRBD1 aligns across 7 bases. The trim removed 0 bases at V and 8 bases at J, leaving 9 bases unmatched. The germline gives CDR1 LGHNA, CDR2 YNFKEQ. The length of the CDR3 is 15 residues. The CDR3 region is CASSQDRQGGEGYTF. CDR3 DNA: TGTGCCAGCAGCCAAGATCGACAGGGAGGTGAAGGCTACACCTTC.

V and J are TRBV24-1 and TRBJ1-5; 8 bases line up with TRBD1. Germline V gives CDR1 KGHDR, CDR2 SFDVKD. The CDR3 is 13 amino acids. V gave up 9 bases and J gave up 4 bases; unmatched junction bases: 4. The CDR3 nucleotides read TGTGCCACCCGGGACAGGATGAATCAGCCCCAGCATTTT. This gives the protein CATRDRMNQPQHF.

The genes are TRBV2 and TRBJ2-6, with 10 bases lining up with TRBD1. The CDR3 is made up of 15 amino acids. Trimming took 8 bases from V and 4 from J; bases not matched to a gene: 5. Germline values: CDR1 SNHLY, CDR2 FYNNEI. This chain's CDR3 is CASGTGVLGANVLTF. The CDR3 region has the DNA TGTGCCAGCGGGACAGGGGTATTGGGGGCCAACGTCCTGACTTTC.

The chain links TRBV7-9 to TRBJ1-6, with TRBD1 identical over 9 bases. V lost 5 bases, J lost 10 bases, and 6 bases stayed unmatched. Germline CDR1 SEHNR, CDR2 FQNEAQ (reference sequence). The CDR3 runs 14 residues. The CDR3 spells CASSLPGQGSPLHF. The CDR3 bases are TGTGCCAGCAGCCTCCCGGGACAGGGCTCACCCCTCCACTTT.

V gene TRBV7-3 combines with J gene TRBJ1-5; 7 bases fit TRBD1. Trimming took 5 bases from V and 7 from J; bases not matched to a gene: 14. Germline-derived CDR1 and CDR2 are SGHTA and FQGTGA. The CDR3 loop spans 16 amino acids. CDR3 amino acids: CASSPKGQFGVQPQHF. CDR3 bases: TGTGCCAGCAGCCCGAAGGGACAGTTTGGTGTACAGCCCCAGCATTTT. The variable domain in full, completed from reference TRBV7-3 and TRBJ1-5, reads GAGVSQTPSNKVTEKGKYVELRCDPISGHTALYWYRQSLGQGPEFLIYFQGTGAADDSGLPNDRFFAVRPEGSVSTLKIQRTERGDSAVYLCASSPKGQFGVQPQHFGDGTRLSIL.

The CDR3 region is CASTSGTVYGYTF. CDR3 DNA sequence: TGTGCCAGCACCTCGGGAACAGTCTATGGCTACACCTTC. The chain is built from TRBV6-6 and TRBJ1-2; no reliable D call. Germline-derived CDR1 and CDR2 are MNHNY and SVGAGI (reference sequence). Trimming removed 7 bases from V and 4 bases from J, with 13 bases in between. The CDR3 totals 13 residues.

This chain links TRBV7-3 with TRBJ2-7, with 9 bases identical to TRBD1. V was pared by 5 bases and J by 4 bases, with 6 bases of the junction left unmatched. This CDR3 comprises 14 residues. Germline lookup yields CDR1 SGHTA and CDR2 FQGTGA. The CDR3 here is CASSRDRASYEQYF. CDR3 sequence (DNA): TGTGCCAGCAGCCGGGACAGGGCATCATACGAGCAGTACTTC.

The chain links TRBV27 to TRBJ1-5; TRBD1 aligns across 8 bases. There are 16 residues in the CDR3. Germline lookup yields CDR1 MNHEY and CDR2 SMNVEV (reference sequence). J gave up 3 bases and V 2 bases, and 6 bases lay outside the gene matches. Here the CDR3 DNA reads TGTGCCAGCAGTTTAAGGCAGGGGGCTGACAATCAGCCCCAGCATTTT. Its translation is CASSLRQGADNQPQHF.

CDR3 residues: CASSSQGSAYNEQFF. The CDR3 nucleotides read TGTGCCAGCAGCTCACAGGGCTCTGCCTACAATGAGCAGTTCTTC. The gene calls are TRBV28 and TRBJ2-1; maybe TRBD1 (6 bases). The V and J ends lost 6 bases and 2 bases respectively, with 14 bases between them. Germline CDR1 is MDHEN and CDR2 is SYDVKM. The CDR3 is 15 amino acids.

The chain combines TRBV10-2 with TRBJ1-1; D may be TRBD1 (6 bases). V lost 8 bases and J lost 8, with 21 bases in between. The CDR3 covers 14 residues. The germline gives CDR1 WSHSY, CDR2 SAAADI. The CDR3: CASARGRQATEAFF. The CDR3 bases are TGCGCCAGCGCGAGAGGCAGACAGGCGACAGAAGCTTTCTTT.

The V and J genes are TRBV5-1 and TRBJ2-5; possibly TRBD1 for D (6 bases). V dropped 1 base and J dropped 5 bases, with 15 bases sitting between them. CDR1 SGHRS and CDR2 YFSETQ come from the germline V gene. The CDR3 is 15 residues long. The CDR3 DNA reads TGCGCCAGCAGCTTGAAAGATGGGGGCTGGGAGACCCAGTACTTC. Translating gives CASSLKDGGWETQYF.

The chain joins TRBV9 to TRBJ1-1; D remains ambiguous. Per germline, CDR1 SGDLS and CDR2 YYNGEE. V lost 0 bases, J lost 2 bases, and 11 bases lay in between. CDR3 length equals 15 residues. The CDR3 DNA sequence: TGTGCCAGCAGCGTAGGTCTAGGCAGTAACACTGAAGCTTTCTTT. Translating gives CASSVGLGSNTEAFF.

DNA of the CDR3: TGTGCCAGCAGTCTGGGACTAGCCTACGAGCAGTACTTC. Protein sequence: CASSLGLAYEQYF. The V gene is TRBV12-3 or TRBV12-4, the J gene TRBJ2-7, with 8 bases fitting TRBD2. The V and J ends lost 5 bases and 2 bases, in that order; junction bases with no gene match: 2. The CDR3 contains 13 residues.

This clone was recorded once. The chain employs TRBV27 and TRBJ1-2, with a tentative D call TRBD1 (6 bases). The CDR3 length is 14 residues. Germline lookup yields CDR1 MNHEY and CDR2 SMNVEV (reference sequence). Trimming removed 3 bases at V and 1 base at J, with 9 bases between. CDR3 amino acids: CASSFSRGNYGYTF. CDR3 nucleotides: TGTGCCAGCAGTTTCAGCAGGGGTAACTATGGCTACACCTTC.

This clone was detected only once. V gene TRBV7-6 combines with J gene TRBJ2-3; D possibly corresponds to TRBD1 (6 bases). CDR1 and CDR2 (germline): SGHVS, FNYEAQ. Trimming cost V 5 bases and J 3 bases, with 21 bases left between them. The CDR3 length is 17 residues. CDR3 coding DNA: TGTGCCAGCAGCACCTGGCCTGGGGGCCACGTGACAGATACGCAGTATTTT. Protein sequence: CASSTWPGGHVTDTQYF.

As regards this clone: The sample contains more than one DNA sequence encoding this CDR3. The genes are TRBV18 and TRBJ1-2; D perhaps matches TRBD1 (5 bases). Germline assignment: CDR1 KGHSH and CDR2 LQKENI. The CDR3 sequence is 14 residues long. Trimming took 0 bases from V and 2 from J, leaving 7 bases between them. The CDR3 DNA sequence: TGTGCCAGCTCACCACCACCAGGGAACTATGGCTACACCTTC. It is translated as CASSPPPGNYGYTF.

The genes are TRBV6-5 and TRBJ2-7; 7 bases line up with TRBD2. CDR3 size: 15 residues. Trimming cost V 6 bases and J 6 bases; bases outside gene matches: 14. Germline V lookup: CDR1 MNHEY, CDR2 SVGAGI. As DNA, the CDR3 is TGTGCCAGCAGCCCCCCGGGCGGGAGTTTTTCCGAGCAGTACTTC. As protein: CASSPPGGSFSEQYF.

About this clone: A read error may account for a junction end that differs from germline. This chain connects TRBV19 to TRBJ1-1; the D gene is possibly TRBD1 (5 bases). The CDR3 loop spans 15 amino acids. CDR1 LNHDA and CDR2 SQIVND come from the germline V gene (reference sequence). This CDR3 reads CASRIGRGSNTEAFF. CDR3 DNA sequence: TGTGCCAGTAGGATAGGAAGGGGATCGAACACTGAAGCTTTCTTT.